The clone carrying this T cell receptor beta chain was picked up a small number of times. The sample belongs to a study of blood T cells in healthy people across ages. Together with a sample-barcoded 5' primer, a J-beta primer mix was included in a second PCR lasting about 7 to 11 cycles. CDR3-containing paired-end reads numbered at least 3 million in each sample. From the 5' RACE reads, TCRdb called clonotypes with MiXCR, one entry per CDR3 protein. The table shows fewer than 900,000 distinct CDR3 sequences, with roughly 47% occurring only once. The V end lost 3 bases, the J end lost 10 bases, and 13 bases lay between the germline ends. Germline V gene data show CDR1 as MNHEY and CDR2 as SMNVEV (reference sequence). The CDR3 runs 13 residues.

This chain uses TRBV27 with TRBJ2-1; D is ambiguous. This TCR derives from a woman in her sixties or seventies in good health. Sequenced material: blood. Here the CDR3 reads CASSFRGNPEQFF. CDR3 in DNA: TGTGCCAGCAGTTTTCGAGGAAATCCCGAGCAGTTCTTC.